These 15 T cell receptor beta chains were all obtained from the same sample, sequenced in a study of cytomegalovirus exposure and HLA in healthy donors. PCR involved 60 Vbeta and 13 Jbeta primers. The table came from immunoSEQ multiplex PCR; TCRdb's copy has only in-frame clones and leaves some out. The data hold approximately 150,000 clones, with roughly 80% observed a single time. Material for sequencing was PBMCs. The receptors derive from a man in his fifties or sixties in good health and CMV-seropositive.

This clone was seen just once. The J gene is TRBJ2-5, the V gene TRBV7-9; 11 bases line up with TRBD2. With V trimmed by 5 bases and J by 5 bases, 10 bases remained unmatched. The germline CDR1 and CDR2 sequences are SEHNR and FQNEAQ (reference sequence). The CDR3 loop spans 16 amino acids. This CDR3 reads CASSPGTSGGSETQYF. The CDR3 nucleotides are TGTGCCAGCAGCCCAGGTACTAGCGGGGGATCTGAGACCCAGTACTTC.

This clone has more than one count but fewer than ten. The gene calls are TRBV6-1 and TRBJ1-1; the match to TRBD1 covers 7 bases. Trimming took 5 bases from V and 0 from J; bases not matched to a gene: 6. The CDR3 spans 15 residues. Germline CDR1 is MNHNS and CDR2 is SASEGT. The CDR3 loop is CASSFQTGLNTEAFF. The DNA for the CDR3 is TGTGCCAGCAGTTTTCAGACAGGGTTGAACACTGAAGCTTTCTTT.

The genes are TRBV5-1 and TRBJ1-4, with D uncertain. The CDR3 is 17 residues long. The ends were cut back, 0 bases at V and 0 bases at J, with 12 bases in the middle. Looked up from germline, CDR1 is SGHRS and CDR2 is YFSETQ. The chain's CDR3 is CASSLAPRGSTNEKLFF. The CDR3 region has the DNA TGCGCCAGCAGCTTGGCCCCTCGTGGCTCAACTAATGAAAAACTGTTTTTT. Combining the CDR3 with reference TRBV5-1 and TRBJ1-4 gives the whole variable domain KAGVTQTPRYLIKTRGQQVTLSCSPISGHRSVSWYQQTPGQGLQFLFEYFSETQRNKGNFPGRFSGRQFSNSRSEMNVSTLELGDSALYLCASSLAPRGSTNEKLFFGSGTQLSVL.

The chain joins TRBV9 to TRBJ2-5; 7 bases align to TRBD1. The J call may be mistaken, given a closer DNA end match to TRBJ2-7. The CDR3 runs 14 residues. Germline lookup yields CDR1 SGDLS and CDR2 YYNGEE. In DNA, the CDR3 is TGTGCCAGCAGCGCCACGACAGGGCGTAACGAGCAGTACTTC. Residues: CASSATTGRNEQYF.

CDR3 in amino acids: CASRAHLAGAGETQYF. In DNA, the CDR3 is TGTGCCAGCAGAGCCCACCTAGCGGGAGCGGGAGAGACCCAGTACTTC. The V gene is TRBV28, the J gene TRBJ2-5; 10 bases line up with TRBD2. V was pared by 6 bases and J by 4 bases, with 11 bases of the junction left unmatched. The germline V gene encodes CDR1 MDHEN and CDR2 SYDVKM. This CDR3 is 16 amino acids long.

This clone was recorded only once. V usage is TRBV2 and J usage is TRBJ2-7; unclear D gene. Trimming left V 4 bases short and J 3 bases short, with 10 bases between. The length of the CDR3 is 13 residues. Germline V lookup: CDR1 SNHLY, CDR2 FYNNEI. The CDR3 protein is CASSVNRFYEQYF. The DNA of the CDR3 is TGTGCCAGCAGTGTTAACCGGTTCTACGAGCAGTACTTC.

V usage is TRBV7-8 and J usage is TRBJ1-1, with D perhaps TRBD1 (5 bases). This CDR3 is built from 12 residues. V lost 5 bases and J lost 6, with 10 bases in between. CDR1 and CDR2 (germline): SGHVS, FQNEAQ. The CDR3 sequence: CASSADSSEAFF. In DNA, the CDR3 is TGTGCCAGCAGCGCCGACAGTTCTGAAGCTTTCTTT.

J is TRBJ1-3 and V is TRBV6-5, with unresolved D. This CDR3 is 13 amino acids long. Trimming stripped 6 bases from V and 1 base from J, with 7 bases between. The germline V gene encodes CDR1 MNHEY and CDR2 SVGAGI. The CDR3 DNA is TGTGCCAGCAGCCTCCGGTCTGGAAACACCATATATTTT. Translating it yields CASSLRSGNTIYF.

The gene calls are TRBV5-6 and TRBJ2-7; D is possibly TRBD1 (6 bases). This CDR3 region has 13 residues. Per the germline V gene, CDR1 is SGHDT and CDR2 is YYEEEE. Deletions cut 1 base from V and 3 bases from J, with 8 bases between. DNA of the CDR3: TGTGCCAGCAGCTTGCCAGGGGACTACGAGCAGTACTTC. Residues: CASSLPGDYEQYF.

This chain links TRBV5-1 with TRBJ2-3; D may be TRBD2 (5 bases). The V and J ends lost 4 bases and 4 bases respectively, with 10 bases between them. Germline CDR1 is SGHRS and CDR2 is YFSETQ. This CDR3 is 13 amino acids long. CDR3 region: CASSLTRADTQYF. The CDR3 DNA is TGCGCCAGCAGCCTCACTAGAGCAGATACGCAGTATTTT. The entire variable domain, with the rest obtained from reference TRBV5-1 and TRBJ2-3, is as follows: KAGVTQTPRYLIKTRGQQVTLSCSPISGHRSVSWYQQTPGQGLQFLFEYFSETQRNKGNFPGRFSGRQFSNSRSEMNVSTLELGDSALYLCASSLTRADTQYFGPGTRLTVL.

The genes are TRBV6-6 and TRBJ1-1; 8 bases are shared with TRBD1. The CDR3 totals 15 residues. Losses at the gene ends were 5 bases for V and 1 base for J; bases not matched to a gene: 6. Germline assignment: CDR1 MNHNY and CDR2 SVGAGI (reference sequence). The CDR3 protein is CASSTQGVGNTEAFF. The CDR3 nucleotides are TGTGCCAGCAGTACACAGGGGGTTGGGAACACTGAAGCTTTCTTT.

V and J are TRBV27 and TRBJ1-4; weak D call: TRBD1 (5 bases). Trimming stripped 8 bases from V and 2 bases from J, with 12 bases between. Germline lookup yields CDR1 MNHEY and CDR2 SMNVEV (reference sequence). The CDR3 loop spans 14 amino acids. The CDR3 coding sequence is TGTGCCAGCGGGACTGGGGGGACTAATGAAAAACTGTTTTTT. It translates to CASGTGGTNEKLFF.

This chain joins TRBV7-3 and TRBJ1-2; the D gene is possibly TRBD1 (5 bases). Per germline, CDR1 SGHTA and CDR2 FQGTGA. The CDR3 totals 14 residues. Between the trimmed V and J ends, which lost 1 base and 5 bases, there was a span of 11 bases. The CDR3 DNA follows: TGTGCCAGCAGCTTAAAGGGTCAGGGATATGGCTACACCTTC. Its protein product is CASSLKGQGYGYTF.

This rearrangement joins TRBV7-2 to TRBJ2-1; TRBD1 matches at 9 bases. CDR1 and CDR2 from the germline V gene are SGHTA and FQGNSA. Trimming removed 5 bases from V and 5 bases from J; junction bases left unmatched: 1. The CDR3 has 13 amino acids. The CDR3 region is CASSRTGDNEQFF. The CDR3, as DNA: TGTGCCAGCAGCCGGACAGGGGACAATGAGCAGTTCTTC.

J is TRBJ2-7 and V is TRBV28, with D possibly being TRBD2 (6 bases). Trimming took off 4 bases at V and 4 bases at J, with 8 bases between the two ends. The CDR3 length is 12 residues. The germline CDR1 and CDR2 sequences are MDHEN and SYDVKM. CDR3 amino acids: CASSSRGYEQYF. As DNA, the CDR3 is TGTGCCAGCAGTTCCCGGGGGTACGAGCAGTACTTC.